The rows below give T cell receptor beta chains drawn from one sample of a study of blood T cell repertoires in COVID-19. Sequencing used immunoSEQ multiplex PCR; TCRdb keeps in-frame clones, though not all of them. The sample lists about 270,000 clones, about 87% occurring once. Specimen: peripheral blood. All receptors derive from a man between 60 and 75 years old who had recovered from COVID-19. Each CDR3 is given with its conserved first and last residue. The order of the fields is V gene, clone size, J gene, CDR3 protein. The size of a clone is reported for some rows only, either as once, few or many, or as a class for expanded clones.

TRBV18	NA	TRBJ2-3	CASSPKGVGTDTQYF
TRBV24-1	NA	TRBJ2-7	CATSDTGQRYEQYF
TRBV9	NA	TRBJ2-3	CASSGGKPDTQYF
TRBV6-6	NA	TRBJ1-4	CASSYVGQGGEKLFF
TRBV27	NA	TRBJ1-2	CASSFAQGVDGYTF
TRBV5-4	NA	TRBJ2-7	CASSPRLAGGIPREQYF
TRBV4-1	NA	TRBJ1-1	CASSQLGTPNTEAFF
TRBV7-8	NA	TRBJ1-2	CASSLRRDNYGYTF
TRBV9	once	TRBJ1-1	CASSVVQGAVDTEAFF
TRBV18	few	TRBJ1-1	CASSLEGTTAFGAFF
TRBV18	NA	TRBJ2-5	CASSPETGRETQYF
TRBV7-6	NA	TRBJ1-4	CASSLVGTGNEKLFF
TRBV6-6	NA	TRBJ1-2	CASSYDTGPSGYTF
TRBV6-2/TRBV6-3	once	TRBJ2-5	CASSASPGRGYQETQYF
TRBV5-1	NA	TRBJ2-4	CASSPGLAGPTLDIQYF
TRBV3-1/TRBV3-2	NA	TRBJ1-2	CASSPAGNYGYTF
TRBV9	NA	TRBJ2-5	CASSAGTGGETQYF
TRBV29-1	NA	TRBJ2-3	CSVEGSRGASTDTQYF
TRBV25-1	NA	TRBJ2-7	CASSFQGREQYF
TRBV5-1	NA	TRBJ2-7	CATSQDRGYEQYF
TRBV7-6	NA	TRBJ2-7	CASSLGLTAGKYEQYF
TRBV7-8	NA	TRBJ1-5	CASSFEQAPNQPQHF
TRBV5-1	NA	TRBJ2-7	CASSPAGVTYEQYF
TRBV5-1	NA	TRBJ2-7	CASSLWQGARYEQYF
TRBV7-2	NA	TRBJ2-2	CASSPTSGGAVTGELFF
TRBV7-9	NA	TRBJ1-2	CASSSQDRHNYGYTF
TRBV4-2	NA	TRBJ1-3	CASSQDRGPGNTIYF
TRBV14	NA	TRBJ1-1	CASSPNWRGVENTEAFF
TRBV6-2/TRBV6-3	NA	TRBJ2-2	CASSPETLTNTGELFF
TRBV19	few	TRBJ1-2	CASRSYTGANYGYTF
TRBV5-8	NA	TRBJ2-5	CASSSLAGKQETQYF
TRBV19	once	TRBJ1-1	CASRGDVTEAFF
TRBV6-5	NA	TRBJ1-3	CASSYSGGSGNTIYF
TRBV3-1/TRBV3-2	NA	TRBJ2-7	CASSLKYRGGEQYF
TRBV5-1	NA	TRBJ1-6	CASSAQTRDIVRSPLHF
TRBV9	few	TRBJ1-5	CASSPRREDQPQHF
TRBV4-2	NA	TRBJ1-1	CASSQDPLSNTEAFF
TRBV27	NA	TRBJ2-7	CASSGFGQGPGEQYF
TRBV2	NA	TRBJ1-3	CASSDRVGSGNTIYF
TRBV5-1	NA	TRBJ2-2	CASSLIEYTGELFF
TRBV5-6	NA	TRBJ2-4	CASSLAEVAKNIQYF
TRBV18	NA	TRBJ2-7	CASSPTQGSSYEQYF
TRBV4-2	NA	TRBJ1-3	CASRGSNTIYF
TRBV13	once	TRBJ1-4	CASSAQGAEDEKLFF
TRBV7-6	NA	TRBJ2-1	CASSLDGRGVFSEQFF
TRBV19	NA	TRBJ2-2	CASSTRTGGDSTAGELFF
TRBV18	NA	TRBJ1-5	CASSSGTGGNQPQHF
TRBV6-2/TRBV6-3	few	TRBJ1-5	CASSWTGGQDQPQHF
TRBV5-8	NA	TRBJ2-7	CASSLGAGSVGEQYF
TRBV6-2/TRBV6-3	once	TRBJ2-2	CASSAWGGAYTGELFF
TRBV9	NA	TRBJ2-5	CASSGDSQETQYF
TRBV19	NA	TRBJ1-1	CASSISGATEAFF
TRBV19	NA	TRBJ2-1	CASSGVPGGEQFF
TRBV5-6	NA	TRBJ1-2	CASGPAGLKDGYTF
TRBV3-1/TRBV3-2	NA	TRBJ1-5	CASSQLGAVCSNQPQHF
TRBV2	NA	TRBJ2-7	CASRTYRGSYEQYF
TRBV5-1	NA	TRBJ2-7	CASSLELAGENEQYF
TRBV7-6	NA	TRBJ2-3	CASSLSAGSSTDTQYF
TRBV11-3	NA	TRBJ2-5	CASRLGEGGETQYF
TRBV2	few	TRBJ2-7	CASGWTGGFEQYF